This TCR beta chain was found in a study of spatial heterogeneity in lung cancer (dated by TCRdb to the late 2010s). In the study overall: More beta-chain than alpha-chain transcripts were consistently detected, likely reflecting higher beta-chain transcript abundance. In the raw uncorrected reads, each unique combination of TCR and UMI appeared on average more than ten times. The study quantitatively compared TCR alpha and beta repertoires across multiple tumor regions, matched nontumor lung and blood in non-small cell lung cancer. Nonsynonymous mutation counts, determined by whole-exome sequencing of tumor tissue, were related to features of the TCR repertoire. At surgery, roughly 220 tumor regions, 61 to 75 matched nontumor lung samples and 56 PBMC samples were TCR-sequenced for both alpha and beta chains.

Here is what the overall study found, with its caveats: Ubiquitous expanded tumor TCRs were found in blood more often at tumor resection than at routine follow-up. Additional single-cell paired TCR alpha and beta sequencing was considered necessary to confirm, at a functional level, the hypothesis that regional TCRs recognize regional mutations.

From the cysteine through the phenylalanine, the CDR3 covers 13 amino acids. Of all the DNA, just the CDR3 is kept, 39 bases in frame from base 1. V gives up 7 bases and J gives up 4 bases, and the segment between their germline ends measures 13 bases. From the germline V gene, CDR1 is SQVTM and CDR2 is ANQGSEA. This clonotype was found a few times. Its antigen is unknown. No much larger clone exists at a distance of one base, and base qualities are not known. This beta chain is off target for a library built for alpha chains, so its abundance means little. Library preparation used 5' RACE. Sequencing was performed on a NextSeq 500. To allow correction of PCR and sequencing errors, the TCR library protocol tagged every TCR cDNA molecule with a unique molecular identifier. The study's own analysis went as follows. Decombinator tools were used for TCR identification, UMI-based error correction and CDR3 extraction. TCRs above a frequency of 2 per 1,000, corresponding to the top 1% of the tumor frequency distribution, were defined as expanded. Each repertoire was subsampled 100 times to 5,000 TCRs, after which Renyi diversity was computed with the R vegan package. To build CDR3 similarity networks, amino acid triplet string-kernel similarity was used, and CDR3s were connected when their pairwise similarity was above 0.82. TCRdb trimmed public reads at Q25 via fastp, called clones via MiXCR and kept in-frame beta chains. Merged by CDR3 protein, the rows form single entries marked with the most common genes and DNA. The V and J calls were not made by the authors but by TCRdb's processing. The sample profile shows over 250 distinct CDR3 sequences; about 26% of them were found once. The ten largest clones add up to roughly a quarter of the sample.

Per the publication, the time point label means: sample taken at primary tumor resection. Whole RNA extracted from tumor and nontumor lung tissue, or from cryopreserved PBMC samples, was used for TCR sequencing without cell sorting. Samples were obtained from approximately 70 patients with early-stage, untreated non-small cell lung cancer from the lung TRACERx cohort. Patients were selected for TCR sequencing only if sufficient RNA was available from at least two tumor regions. The TCR originated in a male donor with early-stage non-small cell lung cancer. Material: PBMCs, obtained at surgery. The sequence joins TRBV29-1 to TRBJ2-2; 5 matching bases give a weak D call of TRBD1. The CDR3 sequence is CSGNRISTGELFF. The DNA sequence is TGCAGCGGGAACAGGATTTCCACCGGGGAGCTGTTTTTT.